This T cell receptor beta chain was profiled in a study of CD8+ T cells in alopecia areata. Study summary: Those patients who were treated received oral tofacitinib, which was given at 5 to 10 mg twice daily for moderate-to-severe alopecia areata. Patients took tofacitinib for 6 to 18 months, followed by 6 drug-free months.

The authors extracted RNA and reverse transcribed it into cDNA as the sequencing template. The repertoire was sequenced with immunoSEQ multiplex PCR; TCRdb's copy has only in-frame clones and lacks some. The sample consists of about 180,000 clones, about 63% of them appearing once. The TCR was taken from a human donor with alopecia areata. This material consisted of CD4+ T cells sorted from blood, taken at week 0.

The CDR3 nucleotides read TGTGCCAGCAGCCCGACGTTTAATTCACCCCTCCACTTT. Translated, it gives CASSPTFNSPLHF. The chain uses TRBV7-6 and TRBJ1-6; D gene ambiguous. The CDR3 extends over 13 amino acids. The germline V gene encodes CDR1 SGHVS and CDR2 FNYEAQ. Deletions cut 5 bases from V and 6 bases from J, with 8 bases between.